These T cell receptor beta chains were read from a single sample in a study of vaccination effects on CD4 cells after COVID-19. The method was immunoSEQ multiplex PCR; TCRdb's version includes in-frame clones alone and lacks a portion of them. This sample has 70,000 to 95,000 clones, with roughly 80% found just once. The antigens these receptors bind are not known. Sequences were derived from CD4+ T cells from PBMCs cultured with HCoV-OC43 spike peptides, sampled after COVID-19 vaccination. The receptors were sampled from a human donor who received a COVID-19 vaccine. Both conserved end residues are trimmed from each CDR3. The size entry is marked missing in some rows and otherwise reads once, few, many or a size class.

v_gene,abundance,j_gene,CDR3aa
TRBV2,NA,TRBJ2-3,ASSPRAVWDTQY
TRBV1,NA,TRBJ2-1,TSWRGTSGESEQF
TRBV4-1,NA,TRBJ1-4,ASSQGDHNEKLF
TRBV5-1,NA,TRBJ2-3,ASSEGGNTDTQY
TRBV30,NA,TRBJ1-2,AWSYRGTGINYGYT
TRBV3-1/TRBV3-2,NA,TRBJ2-3,ASSLAGSYLSDTQY
TRBV5-4,NA,TRBJ2-5,ASSLTATGGYATSQETQY
TRBV7-9,NA,TRBJ2-5,ASSLASAVGETQY
TRBV24-1,once,TRBJ1-1,ATSDYRGGSTEAF
TRBV18,few,TRBJ2-6,ASSRQGAGGANVLT
TRBV7-2,NA,TRBJ2-4,ASSLGGTASKNIQY
TRBV9,NA,TRBJ1-1,ASSPGGSKNTEAF
TRBV28,NA,TRBJ1-5,ASSLLGRQH
TRBV20-1,NA,TRBJ1-4,SASRNEKLF
TRBV5-4,NA,TRBJ1-1,ASSFSVSNTEAF
TRBV6-4,NA,TRBJ1-5,ASSGGGDREHQPQH
TRBV6-6,NA,TRBJ2-5,ASSYLGGIKETQY
TRBV18,NA,TRBJ2-1,ASSPSWSLNDEQF
TRBV3-1/TRBV3-2,few,TRBJ2-3,ASSQGTQTRDTQY
TRBV5-1,NA,TRBJ1-1,ASSPLMWTGGFVTEAF
TRBV7-3,NA,TRBJ1-1,ASSLIGGANTEAF
TRBV9,once,TRBJ2-1,ASSAIIGTGSEQF
TRBV12-3/TRBV12-4,NA,TRBJ1-3,ASSVMGGNTIY
TRBV7-3,once,TRBJ2-5,ASSPPGVGETQY
TRBV5-8,NA,TRBJ1-2,ASRYSWGGYGYT
TRBV6-1,NA,TRBJ1-1,ASSELQGPNTEAF
TRBV4-1,few,TRBJ1-1,ASSQVTTGALRTNTEAF
TRBV30,NA,TRBJ1-1,AWSVYRRQPGAF
TRBV28,NA,TRBJ1-4,ASSVDRVNEKLF
TRBV6-6,NA,TRBJ2-3,ASSRRGGGDTQY
TRBV3-1/TRBV3-2,NA,TRBJ2-5,ASTRDRGQETQY
TRBV13,NA,TRBJ2-2,ASSSWGAGGSTGELF
TRBV7-2,NA,TRBJ2-3,ASSTGTDTQY
TRBV6-2/TRBV6-3,NA,TRBJ1-5,ASSYTGLQPQH
TRBV5-8,NA,TRBJ2-3,ASPSRDSRTDTQY
TRBV19,NA,TRBJ2-3,ASSISRGDTDTQY
TRBV2,NA,TRBJ2-2,ASRTQRWANTGELF
TRBV19,NA,TRBJ1-2,ASSIVPAGSGGGYT
TRBV7-3,few,TRBJ2-1,ASSLTPGYNEQF
TRBV6-5,NA,TRBJ1-4,ASSDSHGEKLF
TRBV11-3,NA,TRBJ2-3,ASSSSGDTQY
TRBV19,NA,TRBJ1-2,ASSPTGVDGYT
TRBV5-8,NA,TRBJ1-5,ASSLEGALNQPQH
TRBV28,few,TRBJ2-1,ASRIDRVKNEQF
TRBV9,NA,TRBJ2-1,ASSVDPRLNEQF
TRBV14,NA,TRBJ2-1,ASSQVTGGYNEQF
TRBV4-3,once,TRBJ2-1,ASSQVQLTYNEQF
TRBV12-5,NA,TRBJ2-5,ASGFGRGVETQY
TRBV9,NA,TRBJ1-2,ASSPSAGMDYGYT
TRBV5-8,NA,TRBJ2-3,ASLARGDGADTQY
TRBV7-2,NA,TRBJ1-3,ASSPGLSGNTIY
TRBV10-3,NA,TRBJ1-3,AISESKGNTIY
TRBV5-4,NA,TRBJ1-3,ASSFRSGTGGNTIY
TRBV6-4,NA,TRBJ1-1,ASSDNTGGNTEAF
TRBV12-3/TRBV12-4,NA,TRBJ1-1,ASSLVGVLGAF
TRBV12-3/TRBV12-4,NA,TRBJ2-1,ASSLTGYNEQF
TRBV5-1,NA,TRBJ1-2,ASSLVPVNYGYT
TRBV12-3/TRBV12-4,NA,TRBJ1-6,ASSLSNSPLH
TRBV7-3,few,TRBJ1-1,ASSPGQNTEAF